The 3 T cell receptor beta chains below were found in one sample sequenced in a study of graft-versus-host responses after intestinal transplantation. Profiling relied on immunoSEQ multiplex PCR, and the TCRdb table lists in-frame clones only, not all of them. The data contain about 5,700 clones, 69% of them singletons. Graft material was processed, releasing intraepithelial and lamina propria lymphocytes. Sequenced here: ileum tissue, sampled 306 days after intestinal transplant. Receptors were obtained from a human patient who received an intestinal transplant, so some T cells may come from the graft donor.

V is TRBV7-6 and J is TRBJ2-1; 7 nucleotides agree with TRBD2. CDR3 length equals 15 residues. Trimming cost V 5 bases and J 4 bases; bases outside gene matches: 8. Germline V gives CDR1 SGHVS, CDR2 FNYEAQ. The CDR3 region has the DNA TGTGCCAGCAGCCAACGGCTGGGGGGGTACAATGAGCAGTTCTTC. It translates to CASSQRLGGYNEQFF.

This clone showed up just a few times. The chain couples TRBV10-2 to TRBJ2-7; D tentatively reads TRBD1 or TRBD2 (5 bases each). Trimming stripped 4 bases from V and 0 bases from J, with 10 bases between. The CDR3 length is 14 residues. In germline, CDR1 is WSHSY, CDR2 SAAADI. The CDR3 here is CASSAGTASYEQYF. The CDR3 DNA reads as TGCGCCAGCAGTGCGGGGACGGCCTCCTACGAGCAGTACTTC.

The chain combines TRBV29-1 with TRBJ2-1; TRBD2 matches 8 bases. The CDR3 totals 16 residues. V shed 1 base, J shed 1 base, and the junction held 6 bases outside the gene matches. Germline CDR1 SQVTM, CDR2 ANQGSEA. CDR3 region: CSVEVRSGTSYNEQFF. CDR3 DNA sequence: TGCAGCGTTGAAGTCCGTAGCGGGACATCCTACAATGAGCAGTTCTTC.